Listed below are T cell receptor beta chains from one sample, sequenced in a study of cytomegalovirus exposure and HLA in healthy donors. Produced via immunoSEQ multiplex PCR; TCRdb's table is partial and in-frame only. Of 200,000 or so clones listed, approximately 80% are singletons. Material for sequencing was PBMCs. The receptor source for this set is a man aged 30 to 45 in good health and CMV-seronegative. Each CDR3 is given with its conserved first and last residue.

V: TRBV7-9
J: TRBJ2-1
CDR3: CASSAGQYNEQFF

V: TRBV25-1
J: TRBJ1-1
CDR3: CASSADTEAFF

V: TRBV7-2
J: TRBJ1-1
CDR3: CASSITGTGGIMNTEAFF

V: TRBV28
J: TRBJ1-4
CDR3: CASSPGQGQEKLFF

V: TRBV28
J: TRBJ1-1
CDR3: CASSLDRVVTEAFF

V: TRBV2
J: TRBJ1-2
CDR3: CASRVPPGTGYGYGYTF

V: TRBV29-1
J: TRBJ2-3
CDR3: CSVEDPDRAFTDTQYF

V: TRBV10-3
J: TRBJ2-5
CDR3: CAISDAGRETQYF

V: TRBV6-5
J: TRBJ1-4
CDR3: CASKEGSGNEKLFF

V: TRBV6-5
J: TRBJ2-3
CDR3: CASGGGAGDTQYF

V: TRBV19
J: TRBJ2-5
CDR3: CASSIPAEGTGAQYF

V: TRBV27
J: TRBJ1-5
CDR3: CASSSRGVFKPQHF

V: TRBV4-3
J: TRBJ2-7
CDR3: CASSQVARDSSYEQYF

V: TRBV19
J: TRBJ1-5
CDR3: CASSTPTEISNQPQHF

V: TRBV15
J: TRBJ1-5
CDR3: CATSRGQGSAEPQHF